This record looks at one TCR beta chain sequence and its context. This specimen comes from a study of blood T cell repertoires in COVID-19. Looking at the study overall: PBMCs, B-cell-depleted T cells, or T cells provided the cDNA or gDNA that made up the material.

This CDR3 is built from 15 residues. The ends were cut back, 6 bases at V and 2 bases at J, with 14 bases in the middle. Germline assignment: CDR1 MNHEY and CDR2 SVGAGI. Original data processing: Estimation of nucleated cell counts was performed using reference gene primer amplification. Generated by immunoSEQ multiplex PCR, the TCRdb table keeps only in-frame clones and is missing some. V and J calls and clone size follow that table, whereas D and trimming were derived from the DNA. The sample records approximately 320,000 clones, over 85% being singletons. The chain joins TRBV6-5 to TRBJ1-3; no reliable D call. Specimen: peripheral blood. This sequence was found in a woman in her thirties with COVID-19, enrolled during active disease. CDR3 sequence: CASSPTRLPGNTIYF. The CDR3 bases are TGTGCCAGCAGCCCAACGAGGCTACCTGGAAACACCATATATTTT.